A selection of T cell receptor beta chains follows, all from one sample in a study of cytomegalovirus exposure and HLA in healthy donors. Method: immunoSEQ multiplex PCR; TCRdb's copy keeps in-frame clones and lacks some. The profile shows more than 110,000 clones, about 84% of them singletons. Sequenced: PBMCs. Receptors originate from a man between 45 and 60 years old in good health and CMV-seronegative. Each CDR3 is given with its conserved first and last residue. A D gene is named only where the DNA matches it firmly. Not every row has a clone size; where given, it reads once, few, many or a size class.

j_gene,d_gene,abundance,v_gene,CDR3aa,CDR3nt
TRBJ2-4,TRBD2,.,TRBV4-1,CASSQDERGGNIQYF,TGCGCCAGCAGCCAAGATGAGCGGGGGGGAAACATTCAGTACTTC
TRBJ2-3,TRBD1,.,TRBV5-1,CASSEGALTRTDTQYF,TGCGCCAGCAGCGAGGGGGCCCTGACCAGGACAGATACGCAGTATTTT
TRBJ1-1,.,.,TRBV28,CASRQQGNTEAFF,TGTGCCAGCAGACAACAGGGGAACACTGAAGCTTTCTTT
TRBJ2-7,.,.,TRBV10-2,CATMGGGASYEQYF,TGCGCCACGATGGGGGGAGGCGCCTCCTACGAGCAGTACTTC
TRBJ1-5,TRBD1,.,TRBV6-1,CASSEADRGNQPQHF,TGTGCCAGCAGTGAAGCTGACAGGGGCAATCAGCCCCAGCATTTT
TRBJ1-1,.,.,TRBV4-1,CASSITGPNTEAFF,TGCGCCAGCAGCATTACAGGGCCGAACACTGAAGCTTTCTTT
TRBJ2-1,TRBD2,.,TRBV19,CASSSRTSRLNEQFF,TGTGCCAGTAGCAGCCGGACTAGTCGTCTCAATGAGCAGTTCTTC
TRBJ2-7,TRBD1,.,TRBV29-1,CSAARDRDSYEQYF,TGCAGCGCCGCAAGGGACAGGGACTCCTACGAGCAGTACTTC
TRBJ1-3,.,.,TRBV2,CASSELTVSGNTIYF,TGTGCCAGCAGTGAACTTACGGTCTCTGGAAACACCATATATTTT
TRBJ2-6,TRBD1,.,TRBV30,CAWRRDRGHNVLTF,TGTGCCTGGAGAAGGGACAGGGGGCACAACGTCCTGACTTTC
TRBJ2-7,.,.,TRBV13,CASSLDGGRSYEQYF,TGTGCCAGCAGCTTAGACGGGGGGCGATCCTACGAGCAGTACTTC
TRBJ2-2,TRBD1,.,TRBV7-3,CASSSRRGQDSGELFF,TGTGCCAGCAGCTCCCGTCGGGGACAGGACTCCGGGGAGCTGTTTTTT
TRBJ1-1,.,.,TRBV6-1,CASREQGPEAFF,TGTGCCAGCAGAGAACAGGGCCCTGAAGCTTTCTTT
TRBJ1-2,.,.,TRBV11-2,CASSLERGLGGYTF,TGTGCCAGCAGCTTAGAAAGGGGACTAGGTGGCTACACCTTC
TRBJ1-3,.,once,TRBV5-6,CASSLVAAGSGNTIYF,TGTGCCAGCAGCTTGGTGGCGGCCGGCTCTGGAAACACCATATATTTT
TRBJ2-2,TRBD2,.,TRBV12-5,CASGNTGGKTGELFF,TGTGCTAGTGGCAACACGGGGGGGAAAACCGGGGAGCTGTTTTTT
TRBJ1-6,.,.,TRBV5-1,CASSSQTAYNSPLHF,TGCGCCAGCAGCTCTCAGACAGCCTATAATTCACCCCTCCACTTT
TRBJ1-2,.,.,TRBV11-2,CASSLGGFFDYGYTF,TGTGCCAGCAGCTTAGGCGGGTTTTTCGACTATGGCTACACCTTC
TRBJ2-5,TRBD1,.,TRBV28,CASSLPGTGGRETQYF,TGTGCCAGCAGTTTACCCGGGACAGGGGGCCGGGAGACCCAGTACTTC
TRBJ2-7,TRBD1,.,TRBV2,CASSEDRVRSYEQYF,TGTGCCAGCAGTGAGGACAGGGTTCGTTCCTACGAGCAGTACTTC
TRBJ1-1,.,.,TRBV7-9,CASRRGNGEAEAFF,TGTGCCAGCCGGCGGGGAAACGGCGAGGCTGAAGCTTTCTTT
TRBJ2-7,.,.,TRBV7-6,CASSPGGRYEQYF,TGTGCCAGCAGCCCCGGCGGGCGCTACGAGCAGTACTTC
TRBJ2-2,TRBD1,.,TRBV5-1,CASSSTDRGPAGELFF,TGCGCCAGCAGTTCTACAGACAGGGGGCCGGCCGGGGAGCTGTTTTTT
TRBJ2-1,TRBD1,once,TRBV5-1,CASSLGWTGSYNEQFF,TGCGCCAGCAGCTTGGGATGGACAGGCTCCTACAATGAGCAGTTCTTC
TRBJ2-3,.,.,TRBV5-1,CASSLGLVNLGTQYF,TGCGCCAGCAGCTTGGGACTAGTAAATCTCGGTACGCAGTATTTT
TRBJ1-6,TRBD1,.,TRBV7-8,CASSSSGGEPLHF,TGTGCCAGCAGCTCTTCAGGGGGAGAACCCCTCCACTTT